A single sample gave rise to the 2 T cell receptor beta chains below, sequenced in a study of blood T cells in healthy people across ages. Then a second PCR, running about 6 to 11 cycles, was carried out with a sample-barcoded 5' primer and a J-beta primer mix. MiXCR, applied by TCRdb to the 5' RACE reads, yields one record per CDR3 protein. The sample includes approximately 1,700,000 distinct CDR3 sequences, 30% to 40% seen only once; the top ten take 23%. The sample was blood. The source is a human donor in good health.

With respect to this clonotype: An end of the junction differs from the germline gene, which may be a read error. The chain is built from TRBV5-1 and TRBJ2-3; D gene uncertain. The germline V gene has CDR1 SGHRS and CDR2 YFSETQ. This CDR3 is built from 15 residues. CDR3 sequence: CAGSPSRMREDTQYF. Written as DNA, the CDR3 is TGCGCCGGCAGCCCCAGCAGGATGAGAGAAGATACGCAGTATTTT.

In its sample, this clonotype was seen many times. Relative to the germline gene, one junction end is altered; a read error may explain this. For the CDR3, the DNA is TGTGCCAGCAGTTTGGGGACAGGGCCCTACGAGCAGTACTTC. Its protein product is CASSLGTGPYEQYF. The rearrangement links TRBV5-1 to TRBJ2-7; 9 nucleotides align to TRBD1. This CDR3 comprises 14 residues. The germline V gene has CDR1 SGHRS and CDR2 YFSETQ.